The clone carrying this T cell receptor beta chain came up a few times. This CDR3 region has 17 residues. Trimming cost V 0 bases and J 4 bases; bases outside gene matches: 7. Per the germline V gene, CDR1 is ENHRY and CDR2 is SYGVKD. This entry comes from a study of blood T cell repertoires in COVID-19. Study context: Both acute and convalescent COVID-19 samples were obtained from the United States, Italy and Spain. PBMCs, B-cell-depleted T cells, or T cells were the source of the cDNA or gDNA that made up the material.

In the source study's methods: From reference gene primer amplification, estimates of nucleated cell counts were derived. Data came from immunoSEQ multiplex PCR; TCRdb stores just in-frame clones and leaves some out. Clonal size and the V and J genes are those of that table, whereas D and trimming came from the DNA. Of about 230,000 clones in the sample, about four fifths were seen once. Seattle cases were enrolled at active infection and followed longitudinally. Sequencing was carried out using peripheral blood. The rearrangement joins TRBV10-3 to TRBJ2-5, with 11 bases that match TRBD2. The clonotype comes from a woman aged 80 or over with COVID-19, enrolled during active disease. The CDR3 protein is CAISESIKLAGAETQYF. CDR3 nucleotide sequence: TGTGCCATCAGTGAGTCGATAAAACTAGCGGGAGCAGAGACCCAGTACTTC.